What follows are 29 T cell receptor beta chains derived from one specimen sequenced in a study of T cells in Graves' hyperthyroidism and ophthalmopathy. There were TCR beta CDR3 regions amplified from RNA transcripts. The HTBI primer set served for first-round RT-PCR of the TCR CDR3. TCRdb reprocessed the multiplex PCR reads with MiXCR, giving one entry per CDR3 protein. The sample holds around 600,000 distinct CDR3 sequences, roughly 14% seen once. Sequenced sample: blood. The receptors come from a woman aged 45-65 years with Graves' ophthalmopathy.

This clonotype was detected many times. The V and J genes are TRBV9 and TRBJ2-7, with 9 bases identical to TRBD1. Germline CDR1 reads SGDLS; CDR2 reads YYNGEE. The CDR3 extends over 16 amino acids. V gave up 3 bases and J gave up 4 bases; unmatched junction bases: 11. The CDR3 sequence is CASSAGGTGKKYEQYF. In DNA, the CDR3 is TGTGCCAGCAGCGCAGGAGGGACAGGGAAGAAATACGAGCAGTACTTC.

This clonotype was observed many times. The chain employs TRBV27 and TRBJ2-7; possibly TRBD1 for D (5 bases). The CDR3 has 16 amino acids. Looked up from germline, CDR1 is MNHEY and CDR2 is SMNVEV (reference sequence). Trimming removed 6 bases from V and 0 bases from J, with 18 bases in between. CDR3 nucleotides: TGTGCCAGCAGGAGCTACCCTGACAGTTCCTCCTACGAGCAGTACTTC. Encoded protein: CASRSYPDSSSYEQYF.

This clonotype came up many times. This sequence joins TRBV28 and TRBJ2-7; no definite D call. Germline CDR1 and CDR2: MDHEN and SYDVKM. The CDR3 spans 14 residues. Trimming took 3 bases from V and 3 from J, leaving 12 bases between them. The CDR3 spells CASSFSSFLYEQYF. In DNA form, the CDR3 reads TGTGCCAGCAGTTTTTCTTCCTTCCTCTACGAGCAGTACTTC.

This clonotype has at least ten counts. The genes are TRBV7-9 and TRBJ2-3; possible D gene TRBD2, 5 bases. This CDR3 is built from 16 residues. CDR1 is SEHNR, CDR2 FQNEAQ, per germline (reference sequence). The germline V and J ends were trimmed by 2 bases and 3 bases, with 15 bases remaining between them. The CDR3 sequence is CASSLPGGRDTDTQYF. CDR3 nucleotide sequence: TGTGCCAGCAGCTTACCGGGTGGGAGAGATACAGATACGCAGTATTTT.

On this clonotype: This could be a read error, since a much larger clone is one nucleotide away. V and J are TRBV5-5 and TRBJ1-1, with D tentatively TRBD1 (5 bases). The germline CDR1 and CDR2 sequences are SGHKS and YYEKEE (reference sequence). This CDR3 is built from 15 residues. The CDR3 spells CASSRLGLSNTEPFF. CDR3 sequence (DNA): TGTGCCAGCAGCCGCTTGGGACTCTCGAACACTGAACCTTTCTTT.

Many counts were recorded for this clonotype. The V gene is TRBV13, the J gene TRBJ2-1; 10 nucleotides match TRBD2. Trimming at V came to 2 bases and at J to 3 bases, leaving 4 bases not matched to a gene. This CDR3 contains 16 residues. Germline V CDR1 and CDR2: PRHDT, FYEKMQ (reference sequence). The CDR3 DNA follows: TGTGCCAGCAGCTTAAGGGCTAGCGGGAGCTACAATGAGCAGTTCTTC. Translation: CASSLRASGSYNEQFF.

This clonotype was detected ten times or more. V is TRBV27 and J is TRBJ2-7; 13 nucleotides align to TRBD2. The junction had 17 bases not matched to a gene; V was cut back by 6 bases and J by 3 bases. Germline V gene lookup returns CDR1 MNHEY and CDR2 SMNVEV (reference sequence). This CDR3 region has 19 residues. This CDR3 is CASRRYGASGTSGIYEQYF. Here the CDR3 DNA reads TGTGCCAGCAGACGTTACGGGGCCTCCGGGACTAGCGGGATCTACGAGCAGTACTTC.

Comment on this clonotype: Given the absence of the conserved phenylalanine or tryptophan at the CDR3 end, a read error is likely. The chain combines TRBV5-1 with TRBJ1-1, with 7 bases matching TRBD1. This CDR3 spans 13 amino acids. Trimming took 4 bases from V and 5 from J; bases not matched to a gene: 5. Germline CDR1 reads SGHRS; CDR2 reads YFSETQ. The CDR3 region is CASSPGGSTEAFL. CDR3 DNA sequence: TGCGCCAGCAGCCCAGGGGGTAGTACTGAAGCTTTCCTT.

This clonotype came up many times. The chain employs TRBV24-1 and TRBJ2-1; TRBD2 agrees at 7 bases. The CDR3 runs 16 residues. V shed 1 base and J 5 bases; nucleotides not matched to a gene: 7. Per germline, CDR1 KGHDR and CDR2 SFDVKD. In DNA form, the CDR3 reads TGTGCCACCAGTGATTTTACGGGACTACAAAACAATGAGCAGTTCTTC. Its protein product is CATSDFTGLQNNEQFF.

This rearrangement joins TRBV15 to TRBJ2-7; D perhaps matches TRBD2 (5 bases). The ends were cut back, 6 bases at V and 0 bases at J, with 12 bases in the middle. CDR3 length equals 14 residues. Germline CDR1 LNHNV, CDR2 YYDKDF (reference sequence). CDR3 region: CATSRGGISYEQYF. In DNA, the CDR3 is TGTGCCACCAGTCGGGGTGGGATCTCCTACGAGCAGTACTTC.

The chain carries TRBV9 and TRBJ2-1; 14 bases line up with TRBD2. Per the germline V gene, CDR1 is SGDLS and CDR2 is YYNGEE. This CDR3 is built from 18 residues. Losses at the gene ends were 7 bases for V and 2 bases for J; bases not matched to a gene: 11. The CDR3 region is CASSSGLAGVATYNEQFF. CDR3 nucleotides: TGTGCCAGCTCTTCGGGACTAGCGGGAGTTGCGACCTACAATGAGCAGTTCTTC.

This clonotype was recorded at least ten times. This rearrangement joins TRBV7-2 to TRBJ2-1, with 9 bases identical to TRBD2. In germline, CDR1 is SGHTA, CDR2 FQGNSA. V was pared by 7 bases and J by 10 bases, with 23 bases of the junction left unmatched. The CDR3 runs to 18 residues. The CDR3 sequence is CASTNQHSPGLAVGEQFF. The CDR3 DNA is TGTGCCAGCACCAACCAACACAGTCCGGGACTAGCTGTAGGAGAGCAGTTCTTC. The variable domain in full, with the rest retrieved from reference TRBV7-2 and TRBJ2-1, is GAGVSQSPSNKVTEKGKDVELRCDPISGHTALYWYRQSLGQGLEFLIYFQGNSAPDKSGLPSDRFSAERTGGSVSTLTIQRTQQEDSAVYLCASTNQHSPGLAVGEQFFGPGTRLTVL.

This chain links TRBV29-1 with TRBJ2-7; D remains unclear. The CDR3 length is 11 residues. V was clipped by 1 base and J by 5 bases, with 6 bases between them. From germline, CDR1 is SQVTM and CDR2 ANQGSEA. As DNA, the CDR3 is TGCAGCGTTGAAGTTGCCAACGAGCAGTACTTC. Its translation is CSVEVANEQYF.

This clonotype has at least ten counts. The V call is TRBV6-2 or TRBV6-3, the J call TRBJ2-7; the D is unclear. Germline values: CDR1 MNHEY, CDR2 SVGEGT. This CDR3 has 13 residues. Trimming removed 8 bases from V and 3 bases from J, with 14 bases in between. This CDR3 reads CASRTIHGYEQYF. CDR3 in DNA: TGTGCCAGCCGAACGATTCACGGCTACGAGCAGTACTTC.

This clonotype has at least ten counts. V is TRBV12-3 or TRBV12-4 and J is TRBJ2-3; 12 bases match TRBD2. The V gene end was trimmed by 6 bases and the J gene end by 2 bases; junction bases not matched to a gene: 15. The CDR3 has 19 residues. The CDR3 coding sequence is TGTGCCAGCAGCCCGGGACTAGCGGGCCTGGACGGAATCACAGATACGCAGTATTTT. Translating it yields CASSPGLAGLDGITDTQYF.

This clonotype was observed many times. CDR3 coding DNA: TGTGCCAGCAGTCATGGACAGGGTCGCGAGCAGTACTTC. This translates into CASSHGQGREQYF. The V call is TRBV27, the J call TRBJ2-7; 8 nucleotides agree with TRBD1. The CDR3 has 13 amino acids. Losses at the gene ends were 5 bases for V and 6 bases for J; bases not matched to a gene: 6. From germline, CDR1 is MNHEY and CDR2 SMNVEV (reference sequence).

This clonotype came up a few times. The chain carries TRBV12-3 or TRBV12-4 and TRBJ2-7; D may be TRBD2 (6 bases). CDR3 length: 16 amino acids. Deletions cut 1 base from V and 6 bases from J, with 19 bases between. CDR3: CASSLGRMGPRGEQYF. DNA for the CDR3: TGTGCCAGCAGTTTAGGCCGGATGGGACCGCGGGGCGAGCAGTACTTC.

In its sample, this clonotype was seen a few times. The genes are TRBV9 and TRBJ1-5; D perhaps matches TRBD1 (6 bases). The CDR3 has 13 residues. Germline CDR1 is SGDLS and CDR2 is YYNGEE. V lost 5 bases and J lost 6, with 12 bases in between. The CDR3 sequence: CASSATGTQPQHF. The CDR3 DNA reads TGTGCCAGCAGTGCCACAGGGACTCAGCCCCAGCATTTT.

Ten or more counts support this clonotype. This sequence joins TRBV9 and TRBJ2-7; D possibly corresponds to TRBD2 (5 bases). V was pared by 5 bases and J by 5 bases, with 14 bases between. Germline values: CDR1 SGDLS, CDR2 YYNGEE. This CDR3 comprises 13 residues. Here the CDR3 DNA reads TGTGCCAGCAGTGGCAGAGGGAACCACGAGCAGTACTTC. It translates to CASSGRGNHEQYF.

This clonotype was detected ten times or more. The chain couples TRBV20-1 to TRBJ1-3; TRBD1 is a possible D gene (6 bases). Trimming stripped 0 bases from V and 2 bases from J, with 14 bases between. The CDR3 sequence is 16 residues long. Germline-derived CDR1 and CDR2 are DFQATT and SNEGSKA (reference sequence). The CDR3 reads CSARDEEGVAGNTIYF. In DNA, the CDR3 is TGCAGTGCTAGAGATGAGGAGGGGGTGGCTGGAAACACCATATATTTT.

This clonotype was counted ten times or more. V is TRBV12-3 or TRBV12-4 and J is TRBJ1-5, with 9 bases matching TRBD1. There are 15 residues in the CDR3. The V and J ends lost 3 bases and 6 bases, in that order; junction bases with no gene match: 6. The CDR3 sequence is CASSFFGTGFQPQHF. The CDR3 DNA follows: TGTGCCAGCAGTTTCTTTGGGACAGGGTTTCAGCCCCAGCATTTT.

This clonotype was detected a few times. The DNA of the CDR3 is TGTGCCTGGGCCGGGACAGGGGATCAGCCCCAGCATTTT. Its protein is CAWAGTGDQPQHF. This chain links TRBV30 with TRBJ1-5, with 10 bases fitting TRBD1. Germline lookup yields CDR1 GTSNPN and CDR2 SVGIG (reference sequence). The trim removed 5 bases at V and 5 bases at J, leaving 3 bases unmatched. The CDR3 loop spans 13 amino acids.

This clonotype has at least ten counts. This chain uses TRBV5-1 with TRBJ1-1; D is uncertain. In germline, CDR1 is SGHRS, CDR2 YFSETQ. Trimming stripped 1 base from V and 4 bases from J, with 11 bases between. CDR3 length equals 14 residues. The CDR3 DNA sequence: TGCGCCAGCAGCTTGAGGGCGGCAGGCACTGAAGCTTTCTTT. Amino acids: CASSLRAAGTEAFF.

The table lists this clonotype with many counts. The rearrangement joins TRBV20-1 to TRBJ2-1, with 11 bases that match TRBD2. The CDR3 has 14 residues. V dropped 5 bases and J dropped 3; count of bases not matched to a gene: 3. CDR1 DFQATT and CDR2 SNEGSKA come from the germline V gene (reference sequence). CDR3: CSASGTSGYNEQFF. The CDR3 nucleotides read TGCAGTGCTTCCGGGACTAGCGGCTACAATGAGCAGTTCTTC.

This clonotype was counted ten times or more. The chain is built from TRBV2 and TRBJ2-1, with 9 bases matching TRBD1. J was trimmed by 5 bases and V by 6 bases; bases with no gene match: 8. This CDR3 has 15 residues. In germline, CDR1 is SNHLY, CDR2 FYNNEI. This CDR3 reads CASRRTGVSNNEQFF. The CDR3 region has the DNA TGTGCCAGCAGGCGGACAGGGGTCAGCAACAATGAGCAGTTCTTC.

This clonotype was recorded many times. This chain connects TRBV11-2 to TRBJ2-7; 7 bases line up with TRBD2. Germline V lookup: CDR1 SGHAT, CDR2 FQNNGV. The CDR3 sequence is 16 residues long. Unmatched junction bases numbered 13, after V lost 5 bases and J lost 3 bases. The DNA for the CDR3 is TGTGCCAGCAGCCCCCCGGGACTAAGGGGCTTCTACGAGCAGTACTTC. It codes for CASSPPGLRGFYEQYF.

This clonotype turned up a few times. Just one base apart from a much larger clone, this may be a read error. The chain carries TRBV2 and TRBJ2-7; D might be TRBD2 (6 bases). Germline CDR1 and CDR2: SNHLY and FYNNEI. Trimming removed 4 bases at V and 6 bases at J, with 13 bases between. The CDR3 has 13 amino acids. The CDR3 DNA is TGTGCCAGCAGTGGGTGGGGGGTACCCGAGCAGTACTTC. Amino acid sequence: CASSGWGVPEQYF.

In this sample, this clonotype turned up many times. The chain is built from TRBV5-1 and TRBJ2-7; D is possibly TRBD1 (7 bases). CDR3 length: 15 amino acids. Deletions cut 4 bases from V and 1 base from J, with 15 bases between. Germline V gene lookup returns CDR1 SGHRS and CDR2 YFSETQ. DNA for the CDR3: TGCGCCAGCAGCCCTTGGGACAGCGGGTCCTACGAGCAGTACTTC. Translated: CASSPWDSGSYEQYF.

This clonotype came up a few times. V usage is TRBV27 and J usage is TRBJ1-6; maybe TRBD1 (6 bases). Trimming left V 6 bases short and J 5 bases short, with 14 bases between. The CDR3 is made up of 15 amino acids. Germline V gives CDR1 MNHEY, CDR2 SMNVEV (reference sequence). The CDR3 sequence: CASSSLGQNNSPLHF. In DNA, the CDR3 is TGTGCCAGCAGCTCCCTCGGACAGAATAATTCACCCCTCCACTTT.